Each of the 4 T cell receptor beta chains below was sequenced from the same sample in a study of blood T cells in healthy people across ages. Alongside a J-beta primer mix, a sample-barcoded 5' primer served in a second PCR lasting about 7 to 12 cycles. TCRdb reprocessed the 5' RACE reads via MiXCR and lists one record per CDR3 protein. The repertoire holds about 970,000 distinct CDR3 sequences, with around 54% as singletons. What was sequenced was blood. These receptors were obtained from a woman aged 55-69 years in good health.

The rearrangement uses TRBV4-1 and TRBJ1-1; D is unresolved. The CDR3 is made up of 15 amino acids. Deletions cut 1 base from V and 4 bases from J, with 13 bases between. CDR1 and CDR2 (germline): MGHRA, YSYEKL. The CDR3 DNA reads TGCGCCAGCAGCCAAGTCAAAGCATGGGGCACTGAAGCTTTCTTT. Its translation: CASSQVKAWGTEAFF.

This rearrangement joins TRBV20-1 to TRBJ1-6; D call uncertain. Trimming removed 6 bases from V and 6 bases from J, with 15 bases in between. The CDR3 runs to 14 residues. Looked up from germline, CDR1 is DFQATT and CDR2 is SNEGSKA (reference sequence). CDR3 nucleotides: TGCAGTGCCTCGGATTGGGCAGCTAATTCACCCCTCCACTTT. This codes for CSASDWAANSPLHF.

V gene TRBV12-3 or TRBV12-4 combines with J gene TRBJ1-2; 11 positions agree with TRBD1. With V trimmed by 5 bases and J by 8 bases, 13 bases remained unmatched. This CDR3 is 16 amino acids long. CDR3 residues: CASSPSGTGGFQGYTF. The CDR3 nucleotides are TGTGCCAGCAGTCCCTCCGGGACAGGGGGTTTTCAGGGCTACACCTTC.

The table lists this clonotype with a count of one. The chain has TRBV4-1 and TRBJ2-3, with D tentatively TRBD1 (7 bases). Trimming left V 1 base short and J 6 bases short, with 11 bases between. The CDR3 consists of 14 residues. Germline CDR1 and CDR2: MGHRA and YSYEKL. The CDR3 nucleotides are TGCGCCAGCAGCCAAGTGGCAGGGGGGGATACGCAGTATTTT. It specifies CASSQVAGGDTQYF.